One and the same sample provided the 17 T cell receptor beta chains below, sequenced in a study of T cells after posttransplantation cyclophosphamide. Profiling relied on immunoSEQ multiplex PCR, and the TCRdb table lists in-frame clones only, not all of them. This repertoire holds under 30,000 clones, and none appear only once. What was sequenced was PBMCs. These receptors were taken from a woman aged 55-69 years in good health, CMV-negative, and a related stem cell transplant donor.

This clone was seen many times. The V and J genes are TRBV6-6 and TRBJ1-1; D unresolved. V was trimmed by 8 bases and J by 1 base, leaving 11 bases between them. Germline V gene data show CDR1 as MNHNY and CDR2 as SVGAGI (reference sequence). The length of the CDR3 is 13 residues. In DNA form, the CDR3 reads TGTGCCAGCGCCGTCCAAGCGAACACTGAAGCTTTCTTT. Its translation: CASAVQANTEAFF.

There are many counts of this clone. V and J are TRBV2 and TRBJ2-7, with D perhaps matching TRBD1 (5 bases). Germline CDR1 and CDR2: SNHLY and FYNNEI. Trimming took off 7 bases at V and 4 bases at J, with 17 bases between the two ends. The CDR3 runs 14 residues. The CDR3 nucleotides read TGTGCCAGCACCCGAGAGACAGCCGCGTACGAGCAGTACTTC. Amino acids: CASTRETAAYEQYF.

This clone was counted ten times or more. The rearrangement joins TRBV2 to TRBJ2-7; 7 bases map to TRBD2. CDR3 length: 16 amino acids. The germline V gene has CDR1 SNHLY and CDR2 FYNNEI. V lost 2 bases, J lost 1 base, and 8 bases stayed unmatched. CDR3 loop: CASSERRTRASYEQYF. As DNA, the CDR3 is TGTGCCAGCAGTGAAAGGAGGACTAGGGCTTCCTACGAGCAGTACTTC.

This clone was picked up many times. This rearrangement joins TRBV27 to TRBJ2-7; D is undetermined. V was trimmed by 6 bases and J by 4 bases, leaving 7 bases between them. This CDR3 has 11 residues. The germline V gene encodes CDR1 MNHEY and CDR2 SMNVEV (reference sequence). CDR3 DNA sequence: TGTGCCAGCAGCCACAATTACGAGCAGTACTTC. It yields the protein CASSHNYEQYF.

This clone has ten or more counts. This chain uses TRBV6-5 with TRBJ2-1; 8 positions agree with TRBD2. This CDR3 has 16 residues. Trimming removed 1 base from V and 4 bases from J; junction bases left unmatched: 6. Looked up from germline, CDR1 is MNHEY and CDR2 is SVGAGI. This CDR3 reads CASSYFITSGYNEQFF. The DNA of the CDR3 is TGTGCCAGCAGTTACTTTATCACTAGCGGATACAATGAGCAGTTCTTC.

This clone has a count of ten or more. The chain uses TRBV5-1 and TRBJ2-7; 10 bases fit TRBD1. CDR1 and CDR2 (germline): SGHRS, YFSETQ. The length of the CDR3 is 14 residues. The trim removed 4 bases at V and 2 bases at J, leaving 3 bases unmatched. The CDR3: CASSVGQGAYEQYF. CDR3 nucleotide sequence: TGCGCCAGCAGCGTAGGACAGGGGGCCTACGAGCAGTACTTC.

This clone was seen at least ten times. The chain combines TRBV4-1 with TRBJ2-1, with TRBD2 identical over 10 bases. V gave up 0 bases and J gave up 9 bases; unmatched junction bases: 11. This CDR3 comprises 17 residues. CDR1 is MGHRA and CDR2 is YSYEKL in the germline V gene. Written as DNA, the CDR3 is TGCGCCAGCAGCCAAGAACCCAGGACTAGCGGAGGCGCTGAGCAGTTCTTC. Translating gives CASSQEPRTSGGAEQFF.

This clone was seen a handful of times. The chain joins TRBV13 to TRBJ2-5, with D unresolved. This CDR3 has 14 residues. V lost 1 base, J lost 5 bases, and 11 bases lay in between. Germline V lookup: CDR1 PRHDT, CDR2 FYEKMQ (reference sequence). CDR3 amino acids: CASSLVGQAETQYF. The CDR3 nucleotides read TGTGCCAGCAGCTTAGTAGGTCAGGCCGAGACCCAGTACTTC.

The sample holds many counts of this clone. In nucleotides, the CDR3 is TGTGCCAGCACTCCGGCTGGGGCCAACGTCCTGACTTTC. Residues: CASTPAGANVLTF. V gene TRBV28 combines with J gene TRBJ2-6; D ambiguous. Germline V gene sequence: CDR1 MDHEN, CDR2 SYDVKM. V was cut by 7 bases and J by 2 bases, with 6 bases left in between. This CDR3 is 13 amino acids long.

This clone was counted ten times or more. The DNA of the CDR3 is TGTGCCAGCAGTCGGGACAGGGTCAACACTGAAGCTTTCTTT. The encoded protein is CASSRDRVNTEAFF. The genes are TRBV6-6 and TRBJ1-1, with 9 bases fitting TRBD1. Germline loops: CDR1 MNHNY, CDR2 SVGAGI (reference sequence). V lost 5 bases and J lost 2; bases outside the gene matches: 3. CDR3 length: 14 amino acids.

V and J are TRBV12-3 or TRBV12-4 and TRBJ2-3; D call uncertain. V was pared by 5 bases and J by 6 bases, with 15 bases between. The CDR3 contains 14 residues. For the CDR3, the DNA is TGTGCCAGCAGTAAAGGGCATACCCCGGATACGCAGTATTTT. Translated, it gives CASSKGHTPDTQYF.

Many counts were recorded for this clone. The chain links TRBV2 to TRBJ1-4, with D possibly TRBD1 on 5 matching bases. The germline V gene encodes CDR1 SNHLY and CDR2 FYNNEI. The CDR3 totals 15 residues. V gave up 2 bases and J gave up 4 bases, with 11 bases separating them. This CDR3 is CASSEYGGLNEKLFF. CDR3 nucleotides: TGTGCCAGCAGTGAATATGGGGGACTTAATGAAAAACTGTTTTTT.

This clone has a count of ten or more. V is TRBV7-9 and J is TRBJ2-6; D not certain. Trimming pared 8 bases from V and 1 base from J, leaving 9 bases between. The CDR3 is made up of 14 amino acids. Germline V gene lookup returns CDR1 SEHNR and CDR2 FQNEAQ (reference sequence). The CDR3 DNA reads TGTGCCAGCGGTTCCACTTCTGGGGCCAACGTCCTGACTTTC. It is translated as CASGSTSGANVLTF.

The rearrangement links TRBV7-9 to TRBJ2-1, with 10 nucleotides matching TRBD1. Germline CDR1 reads SEHNR; CDR2 reads FQNEAQ (reference sequence). Trimming removed 3 bases from V and 7 bases from J; junction bases left unmatched: 3. The CDR3 sequence is 14 residues long. The CDR3 spells CASSLGQGRNEQFF. The CDR3, as DNA: TGTGCCAGCAGCTTGGGACAGGGGAGAAATGAGCAGTTCTTC.

This clone appeared many times. The V call is TRBV7-3, the J call TRBJ1-2; weak D call: TRBD1 (5 bases). The CDR3 covers 16 residues. Germline V lookup: CDR1 SGHTA, CDR2 FQGTGA. The germline V and J ends were trimmed by 1 base and 3 bases, with 15 bases remaining between them. In nucleotides, the CDR3 is TGTGCCAGCAGCTTAAAGTCAGCAGGGTTGGACTATGGCTACACCTTC. This encodes CASSLKSAGLDYGYTF. Using reference TRBV7-3 and TRBJ1-2 for the parts outside the CDR3, the full variable domain is GAGVSQTPSNKVTEKGKYVELRCDPISGHTALYWYRQSLGQGPEFLIYFQGTGAADDSGLPNDRFFAVRPEGSVSTLKIQRTERGDSAVYLCASSLKSAGLDYGYTFGSGTRLTVV.

There are many counts of this clone. The DNA for the CDR3 is TGTGCCAGTCGGGGGGACTCCTACGAGCAGTACTTC. It translates to CASRGDSYEQYF. This chain joins TRBV19 and TRBJ2-7, with 7 bases identical to TRBD2. V gave up 8 bases and J gave up 0 bases; unmatched junction bases: 1. Germline V CDR1 and CDR2: LNHDA, SQIVND (reference sequence). This CDR3 region has 12 residues. Combining the CDR3 with reference TRBV19 and TRBJ2-7 gives the whole variable domain DGGITQSPKYLFRKEGQNVTLSCEQNLNHDAMYWYRQDPGQGLRLIYYSQIVNDFQKGDIAEGYSVSREKKESFPLTVTSAQKNPTAFYLCASRGDSYEQYFGPGTRLTVT.

This clone was picked up many times. The chain recombines TRBV5-4 with TRBJ1-3, with a weak D call TRBD1 (6 bases). Germline-derived CDR1 and CDR2 are SGHNT and YYREEE (reference sequence). V was clipped by 3 bases and J by 3 bases, with 10 bases between them. This CDR3 is 14 amino acids long. CDR3 bases: TGTGCCAGCAGCTCGGAGACAGGTGGAAACACCATATATTTT. It is translated as CASSSETGGNTIYF.